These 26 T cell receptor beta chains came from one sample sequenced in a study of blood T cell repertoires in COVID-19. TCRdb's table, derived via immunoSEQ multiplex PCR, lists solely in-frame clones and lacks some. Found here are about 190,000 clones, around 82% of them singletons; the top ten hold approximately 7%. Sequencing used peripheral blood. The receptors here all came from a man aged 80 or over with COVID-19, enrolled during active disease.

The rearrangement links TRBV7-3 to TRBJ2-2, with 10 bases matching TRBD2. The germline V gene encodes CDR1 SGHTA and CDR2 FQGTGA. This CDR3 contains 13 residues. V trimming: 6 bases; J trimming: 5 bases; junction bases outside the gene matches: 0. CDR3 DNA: TGTGCCAGCAGGACTAGCGGGACCGGGGAGCTGTTTTTT. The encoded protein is CASRTSGTGELFF.

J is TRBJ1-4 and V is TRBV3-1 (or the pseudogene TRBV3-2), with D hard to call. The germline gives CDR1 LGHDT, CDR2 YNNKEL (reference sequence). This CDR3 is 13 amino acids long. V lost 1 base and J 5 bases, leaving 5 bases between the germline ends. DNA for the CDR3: TGTGCCAGCAGCCAAGGCAGAAATGAAAAACTGTTTTTT. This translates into CASSQGRNEKLFF.

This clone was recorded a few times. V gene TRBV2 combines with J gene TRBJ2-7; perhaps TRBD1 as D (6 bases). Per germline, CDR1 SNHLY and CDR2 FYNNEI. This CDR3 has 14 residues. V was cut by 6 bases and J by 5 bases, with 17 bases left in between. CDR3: CASRPTGQSDEQYF. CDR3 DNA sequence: TGTGCCAGCAGGCCTACTGGACAGTCGGACGAGCAGTACTTC.

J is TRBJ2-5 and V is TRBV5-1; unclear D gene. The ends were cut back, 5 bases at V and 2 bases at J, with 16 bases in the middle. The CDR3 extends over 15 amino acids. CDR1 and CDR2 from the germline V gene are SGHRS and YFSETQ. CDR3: CASRPEAAGQETQYF. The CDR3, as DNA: TGCGCCAGCAGGCCTGAGGCCGCCGGGCAAGAGACCCAGTACTTC.

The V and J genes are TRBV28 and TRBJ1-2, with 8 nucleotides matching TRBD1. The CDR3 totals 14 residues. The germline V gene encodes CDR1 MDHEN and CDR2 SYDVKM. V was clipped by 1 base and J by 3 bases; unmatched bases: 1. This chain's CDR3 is CASSLSGGDYGYTF. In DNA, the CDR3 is TGTGCCAGCAGTTTATCAGGGGGCGACTATGGCTACACCTTC.

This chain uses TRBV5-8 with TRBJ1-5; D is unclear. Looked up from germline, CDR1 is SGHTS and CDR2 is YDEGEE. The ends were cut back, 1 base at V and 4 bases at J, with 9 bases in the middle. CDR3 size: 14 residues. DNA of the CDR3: TGTGCCAGCAGCTTGCGGACTGGAAATCAGCCCCAGCATTTT. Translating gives CASSLRTGNQPQHF. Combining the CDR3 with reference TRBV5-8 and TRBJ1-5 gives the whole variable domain EAGVTQSPTHLIKTRGQQATLRCSPISGHTSVYWYQQALGLGLQFLLWYDEGEERNRGNFPPRFSGRQFPNYSSELNVNALELEDSALYLCASSLRTGNQPQHFGDGTRLSIL.

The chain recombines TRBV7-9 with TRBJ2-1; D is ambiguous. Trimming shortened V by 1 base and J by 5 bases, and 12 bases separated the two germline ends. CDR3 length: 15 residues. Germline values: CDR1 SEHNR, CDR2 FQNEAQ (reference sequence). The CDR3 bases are TGTGCCAGCAGCTTAGGGTCTAGGAAAAACAATGAGCAGTTCTTC. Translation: CASSLGSRKNNEQFF.

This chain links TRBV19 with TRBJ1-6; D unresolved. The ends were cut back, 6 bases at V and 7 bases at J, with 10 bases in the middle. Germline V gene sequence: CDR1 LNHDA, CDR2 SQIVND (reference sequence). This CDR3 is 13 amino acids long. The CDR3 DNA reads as TGTGCCAGTAGGGCGGTTTACAATTCACCCCTCCACTTT. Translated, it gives CASRAVYNSPLHF.

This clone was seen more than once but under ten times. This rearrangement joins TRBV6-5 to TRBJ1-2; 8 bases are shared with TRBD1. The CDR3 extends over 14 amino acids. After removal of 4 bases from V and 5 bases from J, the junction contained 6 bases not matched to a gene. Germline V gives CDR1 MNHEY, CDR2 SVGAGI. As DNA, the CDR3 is TGTGCCAGCAGTTCCCGGACAGGGCAATATGGCTACACCTTC. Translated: CASSSRTGQYGYTF.

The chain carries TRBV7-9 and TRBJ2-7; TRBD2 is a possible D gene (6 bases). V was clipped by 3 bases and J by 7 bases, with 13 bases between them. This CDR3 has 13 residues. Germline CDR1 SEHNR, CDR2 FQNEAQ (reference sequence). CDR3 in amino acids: CASSFRRGGEQYF. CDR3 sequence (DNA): TGTGCCAGCAGCTTCAGGAGGGGCGGAGAGCAGTACTTC. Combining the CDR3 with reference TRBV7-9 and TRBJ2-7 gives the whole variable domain DTGVSQNPRHKITKRGQNVTFRCDPISEHNRLYWYRQTLGQGPEFLTYFQNEAQLEKSRLLSDRFSAERPKGSFSTLEIQRTEQGDSAMYLCASSFRRGGEQYFGPGTRLTVT.

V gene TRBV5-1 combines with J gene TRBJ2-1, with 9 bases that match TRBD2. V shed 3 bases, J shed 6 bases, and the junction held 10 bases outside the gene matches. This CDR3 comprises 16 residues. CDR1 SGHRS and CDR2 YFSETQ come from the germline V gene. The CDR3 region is CASSSLSSGVGNEQFF. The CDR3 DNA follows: TGCGCCAGCAGCTCCCTTTCTAGCGGGGTCGGCAATGAGCAGTTCTTC.

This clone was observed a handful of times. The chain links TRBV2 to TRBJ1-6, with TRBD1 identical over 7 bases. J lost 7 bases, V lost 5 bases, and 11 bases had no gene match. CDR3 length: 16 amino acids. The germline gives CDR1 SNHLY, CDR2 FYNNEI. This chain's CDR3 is CASSPRGTGANSPLHF. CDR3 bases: TGTGCCAGCAGTCCGCGAGGTACAGGGGCCAATTCACCCCTCCACTTT.

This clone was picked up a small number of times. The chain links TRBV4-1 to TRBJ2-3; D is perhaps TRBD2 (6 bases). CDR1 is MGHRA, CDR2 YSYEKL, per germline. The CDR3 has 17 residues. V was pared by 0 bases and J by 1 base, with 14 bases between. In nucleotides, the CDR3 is TGCGCCAGCAGCCAAGATCCGGTAGCGGCGGGCACAGATACGCAGTATTTT. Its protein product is CASSQDPVAAGTDTQYF.

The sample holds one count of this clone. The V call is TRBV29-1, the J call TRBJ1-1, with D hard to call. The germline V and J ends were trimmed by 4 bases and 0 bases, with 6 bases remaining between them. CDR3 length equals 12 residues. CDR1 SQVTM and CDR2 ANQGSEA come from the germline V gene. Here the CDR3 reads CSVGLMNTEAFF. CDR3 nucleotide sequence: TGCAGCGTTGGTCTTATGAACACTGAAGCTTTCTTT.

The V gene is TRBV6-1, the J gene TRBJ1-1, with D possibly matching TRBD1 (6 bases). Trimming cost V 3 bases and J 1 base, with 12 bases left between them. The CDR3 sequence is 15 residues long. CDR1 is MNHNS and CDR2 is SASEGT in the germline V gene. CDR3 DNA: TGTGCCAGCAGTGAGACCCAGGGGAGGAACACTGAAGCTTTCTTT. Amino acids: CASSETQGRNTEAFF.

The CDR3 here is CASRDRSSGNTIYF. The DNA for the CDR3 is TGTGCCAGCAGAGACAGGAGCTCTGGAAACACCATATATTTT. The chain joins TRBV7-2 to TRBJ1-3; perhaps TRBD1 as D (6 bases). The length of the CDR3 is 14 residues. Deletions cut 6 bases from V and 0 bases from J, with 9 bases between. The germline V gene has CDR1 SGHTA and CDR2 FQGNSA.

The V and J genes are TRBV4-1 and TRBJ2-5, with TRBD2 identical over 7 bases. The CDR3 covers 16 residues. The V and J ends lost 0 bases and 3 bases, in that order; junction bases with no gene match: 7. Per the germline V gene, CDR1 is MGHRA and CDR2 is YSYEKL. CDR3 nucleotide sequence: TGCGCCAGCAGCCAAGACCGCGGGACTACCGAAGAGACCCAGTACTTC. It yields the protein CASSQDRGTTEETQYF.

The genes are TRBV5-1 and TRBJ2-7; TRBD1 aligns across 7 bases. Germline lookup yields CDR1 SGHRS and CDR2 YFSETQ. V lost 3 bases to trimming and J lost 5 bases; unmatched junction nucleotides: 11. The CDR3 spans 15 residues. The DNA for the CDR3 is TGCGCCAGCAGCTCGCCAGGACAGGAGAGCGACGAGCAGTACTTC. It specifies CASSSPGQESDEQYF.

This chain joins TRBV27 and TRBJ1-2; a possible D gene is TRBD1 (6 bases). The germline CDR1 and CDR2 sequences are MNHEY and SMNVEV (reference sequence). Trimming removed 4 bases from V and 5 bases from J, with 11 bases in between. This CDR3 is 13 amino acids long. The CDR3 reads CASSSNRVYGYTF. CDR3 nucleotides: TGTGCCAGCAGTTCTAACAGGGTGTATGGCTACACCTTC.

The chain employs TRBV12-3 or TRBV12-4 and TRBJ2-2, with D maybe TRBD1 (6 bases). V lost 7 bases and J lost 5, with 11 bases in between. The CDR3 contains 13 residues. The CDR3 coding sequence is TGTGCCAGCACTTACCAGGGGACCGGGGAGCTGTTTTTT. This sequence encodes CASTYQGTGELFF.

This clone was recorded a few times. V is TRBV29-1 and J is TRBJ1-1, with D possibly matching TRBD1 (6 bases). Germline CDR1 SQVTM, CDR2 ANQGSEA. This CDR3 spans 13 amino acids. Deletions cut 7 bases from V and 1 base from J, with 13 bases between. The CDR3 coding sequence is TGCAGCGGTACGGAAGGGGGGAACACTGAAGCTTTCTTT. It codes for CSGTEGGNTEAFF. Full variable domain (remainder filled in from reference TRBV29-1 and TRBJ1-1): SAVISQKPSRDICQRGTSLTIQCQVDSQVTMMFWYRQQPGQSLTLIATANQGSEATYESGFVIDKFPISRPNLTFSTLTVSNMSPEDSSIYLCSGTEGGNTEAFFGQGTRLTVV.

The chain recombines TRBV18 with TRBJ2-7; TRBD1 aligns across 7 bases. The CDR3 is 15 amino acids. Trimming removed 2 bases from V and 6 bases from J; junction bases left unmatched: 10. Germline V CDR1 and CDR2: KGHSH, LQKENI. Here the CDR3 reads CASSPIIGQDREQYF. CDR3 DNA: TGTGCCAGCTCACCAATCATCGGACAGGATCGCGAGCAGTACTTC. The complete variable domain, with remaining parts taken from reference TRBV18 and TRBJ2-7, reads NAGVMQNPRHLVRRRGQEARLRCSPMKGHSHVYWYRQLPEEGLKFMVYLQKENIIDESGMPKERFSAEFPKEGPSILRIQQVVRGDSAAYFCASSPIIGQDREQYFGPGTRLTVT.

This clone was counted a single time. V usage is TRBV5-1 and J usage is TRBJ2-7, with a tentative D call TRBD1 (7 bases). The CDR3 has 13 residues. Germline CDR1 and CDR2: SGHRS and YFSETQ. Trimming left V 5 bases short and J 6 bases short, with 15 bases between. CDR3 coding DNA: TGCGCCAGCAGTATCAGGGGGACTGGCGAGCAGTACTTC. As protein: CASSIRGTGEQYF.

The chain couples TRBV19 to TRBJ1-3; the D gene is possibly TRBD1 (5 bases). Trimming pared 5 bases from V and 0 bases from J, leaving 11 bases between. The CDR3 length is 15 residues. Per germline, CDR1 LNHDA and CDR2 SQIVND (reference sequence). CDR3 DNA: TGTGCCAGTAGTCCGACAGTTAGCTCTGGAAACACCATATATTTT. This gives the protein CASSPTVSSGNTIYF.

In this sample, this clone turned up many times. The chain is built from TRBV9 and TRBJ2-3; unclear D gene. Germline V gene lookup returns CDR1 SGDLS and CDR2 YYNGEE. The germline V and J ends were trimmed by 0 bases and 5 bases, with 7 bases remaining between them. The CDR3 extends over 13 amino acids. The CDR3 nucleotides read TGTGCCAGCAGCGTAGGAAGCGAAGATACGCAGTATTTT. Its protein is CASSVGSEDTQYF.

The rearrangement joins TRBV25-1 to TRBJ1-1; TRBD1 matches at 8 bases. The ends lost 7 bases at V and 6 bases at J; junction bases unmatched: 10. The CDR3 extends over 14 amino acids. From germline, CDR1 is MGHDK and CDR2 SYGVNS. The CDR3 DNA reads TGTGCCAGCACCGGGACAGGCCGTAACTCTGAAGCTTTCTTT. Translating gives CASTGTGRNSEAFF. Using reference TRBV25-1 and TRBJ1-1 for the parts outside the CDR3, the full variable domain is EADIYQTPRYLVIGTGKKITLECSQTMGHDKMYWYQQDPGMELHLIHYSYGVNSTEKGDLSSESTVSRIRTEHFPLTLESARPSHTSQYLCASTGTGRNSEAFFGQGTRLTVV.